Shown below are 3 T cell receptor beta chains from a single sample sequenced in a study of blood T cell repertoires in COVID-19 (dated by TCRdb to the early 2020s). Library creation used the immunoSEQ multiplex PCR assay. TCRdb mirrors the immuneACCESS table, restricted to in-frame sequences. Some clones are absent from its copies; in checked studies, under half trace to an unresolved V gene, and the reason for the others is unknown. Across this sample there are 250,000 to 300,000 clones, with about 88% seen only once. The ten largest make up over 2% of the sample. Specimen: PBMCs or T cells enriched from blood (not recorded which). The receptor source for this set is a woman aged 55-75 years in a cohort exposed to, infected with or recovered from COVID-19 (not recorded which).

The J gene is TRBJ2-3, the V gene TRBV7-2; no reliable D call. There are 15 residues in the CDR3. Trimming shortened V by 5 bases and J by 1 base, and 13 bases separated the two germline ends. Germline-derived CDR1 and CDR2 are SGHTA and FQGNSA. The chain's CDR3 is CASSPEWARTDTQYF. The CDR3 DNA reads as TGTGCCAGCAGCCCGGAATGGGCTCGCACAGATACGCAGTATTTT. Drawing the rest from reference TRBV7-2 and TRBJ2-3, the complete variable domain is GAGVSQSPSNKVTEKGKDVELRCDPISGHTALYWYRQSLGQGLEFLIYFQGNSAPDKSGLPSDRFSAERTGGSVSTLTIQRTQQEDSAVYLCASSPEWARTDTQYFGPGTRLTVL.

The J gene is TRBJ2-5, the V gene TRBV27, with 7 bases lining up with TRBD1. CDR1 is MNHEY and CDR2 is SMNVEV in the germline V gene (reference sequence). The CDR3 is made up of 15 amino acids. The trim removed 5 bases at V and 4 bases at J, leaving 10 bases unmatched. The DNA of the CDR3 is TGTGCCAGCAGTCCATACAGGGGCTGGGGAGAGACCCAGTACTTC. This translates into CASSPYRGWGETQYF.

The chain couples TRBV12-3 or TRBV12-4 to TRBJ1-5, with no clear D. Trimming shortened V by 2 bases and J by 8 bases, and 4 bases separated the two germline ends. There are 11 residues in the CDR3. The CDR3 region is CASSLSEPQHF. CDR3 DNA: TGTGCCAGCAGTTTATCGGAGCCCCAGCATTTT.